A single sample is the source of the 11 T cell receptor beta chains below, sequenced in a study of cytomegalovirus exposure and HLA in healthy donors. PCR used 60 Vbeta primers and 13 Jbeta primers. Clones were sequenced by immunoSEQ multiplex PCR, and TCRdb holds only the in-frame ones, with some missing. Of 99,000 or so clones detected, approximately 14% appear once; the ten largest clones hold approximately 0.8%. The sequenced sample was PBMCs. These receptors originate from a female donor in good health and CMV-seronegative.

In this sample, this clone turned up a few times. The V call is TRBV21-1, the J call TRBJ1-4; the table's D gene call, TRBD1, was not cross checked with the DNA. TRBV21-1 is a listed pseudogene. The CDR3 totals 16 residues. The CDR3 protein is CASSGTDRGSREKLFF. CDR3 nucleotides: TGTGCCAGCAGCGGAACGGACAGGGGGTCTAGGGAAAAACTGTTTTTT.

This clone was seen more than once but under ten times. The V and J genes are TRBV6-5 and TRBJ2-7; D perhaps matches TRBD2 (6 bases). The V gene's germline CDR1 is MNHEY and CDR2 SVGAGI. V was cut by 6 bases and J by 6 bases, with 18 bases left in between. The CDR3 consists of 14 residues. The CDR3 bases are TGTGCCAGCAGACGATACCTGGACTACCGCGAGCAGTACTTC. It yields the protein CASRRYLDYREQYF.

The chain carries TRBV11-3 and TRBJ2-7; D ambiguous. The CDR3 has 13 residues. CDR1 and CDR2 (germline): SGHNT, YENEEA. The germline V and J ends were trimmed by 5 bases and 3 bases, with 11 bases remaining between them. The CDR3 sequence is CASSAYSGYEQYF. CDR3 DNA sequence: TGTGCCAGCAGCGCCTATTCGGGCTACGAGCAGTACTTC.

The table lists this clone with a few counts. The V gene is TRBV5-1, the J gene TRBJ2-5; 10 nucleotides match TRBD1. Germline CDR1 SGHRS, CDR2 YFSETQ. CDR3 length: 17 amino acids. The J segment lost 5 bases and the V segment lost 3 bases, leaving 13 bases of the junction unmatched. The DNA for the CDR3 is TGCGCCAGCAGCTGGGGGCCCGGGACAGGGGCGGTGGAGACCCAGTACTTC. This sequence encodes CASSWGPGTGAVETQYF.

The CDR3 loop is CAWKPGQGTEAFF. The CDR3, as DNA: TGTGCCTGGAAACCGGGACAGGGCACTGAAGCTTTCTTT. The rearrangement links TRBV30 to TRBJ1-1; the match to TRBD1 covers 9 bases. With 4 bases clipped from V and 4 bases from J, the junction kept 4 bases outside the gene matches. CDR3 size: 13 residues. Germline CDR1 is GTSNPN and CDR2 is SVGIG (reference sequence). Based on the CDR3 plus reference TRBV30 and TRBJ1-1, the full variable domain is SQTIHQWPATLVQPVGSPLSLECTVEGTSNPNLYWYRQAAGRGLQLLFYSVGIGQISSEVPQNLSASRPQDRQFILSSKKLLLSDSGFYLCAWKPGQGTEAFFGQGTRLTVV.

The gene calls are TRBV29-1 and TRBJ2-1; D perhaps matches TRBD2 (5 bases). The CDR3 length is 13 residues. Trimming pared 4 bases from V and 8 bases from J, leaving 15 bases between. Looked up from germline, CDR1 is SQVTM and CDR2 is ANQGSEA. CDR3 residues: CSVGHGGSYEQFF. As DNA, the CDR3 is TGCAGCGTTGGACACGGTGGGAGCTATGAGCAGTTCTTC.

This sequence joins TRBV5-8 and TRBJ2-1, with a weak D call TRBD2 (6 bases). V lost 1 base and J lost 2, with 19 bases in between. CDR1 and CDR2 from the germline V gene are SGHTS and YDEGEE. The CDR3 totals 18 residues. CDR3 DNA sequence: TGTGCCAGCAGCTTGAATAGCGAGGGACTCTTAACCTACAATGAGCAGTTCTTC. Its translation is CASSLNSEGLLTYNEQFF.

This clone has just one count. The chain has TRBV6-1 and TRBJ1-5; D perhaps matches TRBD1 (5 bases). The germline V gene encodes CDR1 MNHNS and CDR2 SASEGT. The V gene lost 4 bases and the J gene lost 5 bases, with 12 bases spanning the gap. This CDR3 region has 14 residues. In DNA, the CDR3 is TGTGCCAGCAGTGGGGGGGTCGATTATCAGCCCCAGCATTTT. Its translation is CASSGGVDYQPQHF.

This rearrangement joins TRBV25-1 to TRBJ2-2; a weak D match, TRBD1 (5 bases). CDR1 MGHDK and CDR2 SYGVNS come from the germline V gene. CDR3 length: 14 amino acids. V was cut by 3 bases and J by 4 bases, with 9 bases left in between. CDR3 in amino acids: CASSEQGATGELFF. The CDR3 nucleotides read TGTGCCAGCAGTGAGCAGGGTGCCACCGGGGAGCTGTTTTTT.

This chain uses TRBV29-1 with TRBJ2-3; 7 positions match TRBD2. This CDR3 spans 13 amino acids. Germline lookup yields CDR1 SQVTM and CDR2 ANQGSEA. The CDR3 DNA sequence: TGCACCGCTCGGGCGGGGGGCACAGATACGCAGTATTTT. Protein sequence: CTARAGGTDTQYF.

J is TRBJ1-5 and V is TRBV7-8; weak D call: TRBD1 (6 bases). Trimming shortened V by 5 bases and J by 6 bases, and 14 bases separated the two germline ends. This CDR3 is built from 14 residues. Germline CDR1 is SGHVS and CDR2 is FQNEAQ. CDR3 coding DNA: TGTGCCAGCAGCCGGACAGTAGCTGGTCAGCCCCAGCATTTT. This translates into CASSRTVAGQPQHF.